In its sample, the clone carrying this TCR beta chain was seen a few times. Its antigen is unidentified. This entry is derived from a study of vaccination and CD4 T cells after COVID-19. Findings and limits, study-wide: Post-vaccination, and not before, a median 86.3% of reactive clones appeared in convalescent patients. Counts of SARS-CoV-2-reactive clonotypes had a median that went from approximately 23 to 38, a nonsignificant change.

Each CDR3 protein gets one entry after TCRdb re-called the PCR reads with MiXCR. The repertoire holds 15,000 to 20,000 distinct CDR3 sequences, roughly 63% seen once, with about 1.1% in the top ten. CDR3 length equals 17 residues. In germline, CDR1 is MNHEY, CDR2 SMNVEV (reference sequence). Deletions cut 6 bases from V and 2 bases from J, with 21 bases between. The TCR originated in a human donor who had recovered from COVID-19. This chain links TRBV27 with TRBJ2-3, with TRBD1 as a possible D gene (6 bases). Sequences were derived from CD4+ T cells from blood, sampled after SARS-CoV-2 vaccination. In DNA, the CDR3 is TGTGCCAGCAGACCAACCAAAAACAACAGGGACACAGATACGCAGTATTTT. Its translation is CASRPTKNNRDTDTQYF.